Sequencing of this T cell receptor beta chain was carried out in a study of memory CD4+ T cells and cytomegalovirus serostatus. Germline-derived CDR1 and CDR2 are SNHLY and FYNNEI. This CDR3 is built from 11 residues. V was trimmed by 7 bases and J by 10 bases, leaving 10 bases between them. Some clones are missing from TCRdb's copy, which holds only in-frame ones; the method was immunoSEQ multiplex PCR. The sample gives approximately 50,000 clones, 70% to 80% of which show up once; about 2.7% is in the top ten. Single viable CD3+CD4+CD8-CD45RO+ cells were sorted as the memory CD4+ T cells. The chain couples TRBV2 to TRBJ1-4; D is unresolved. The sequence was collected from an adult in good health and CMV-seropositive. What was sequenced was memory CD4+ T cells from blood. CDR3 protein: CASTSEAKLFF. CDR3 sequence (DNA): TGTGCCAGCACGTCGGAGGCAAAACTGTTTTTT.